This T cell receptor beta chain appears in the sequencing data of a study of blood T cell repertoires in COVID-19 (dated by TCRdb to the early 2020s). Regarding the complete study: The collaborator samples originated in the United States, Italy and Spain and spanned the acute and convalescent phases of COVID-19. Where available, HLA class I and class II types were obtained from metadata supplied by the sample provider rather than from assay-based typing. The samples were drawn from two sources: the first 160 participants of the ongoing ImmuneRACE study, and 1,200 or so subjects contributed by 6 global collaborators. Deeply sampled blood TCRbeta repertoires from subjects exposed to, actively infected with, or recovered from COVID-19 were included in the dataset. The prospective study material was composed of cDNA or gDNA derived from T cells, B-cell-depleted T cells, or PBMCs. A de-identified subject ID, COVID-19 status, age in years and sex were almost always included in the sample metadata. The repertoires were made available in a free public database intended to serve as a resource for research on the immune response to SARS-CoV-2. General study outcomes and caveats: Clinical and demographic metadata were provided uncurated, with the amount varying by source and participant.

As encoded in the germline V gene (reference sequence), CDR1 is MNHEY while CDR2 is SMNVEV. The CDR3 contains 12 residues, cysteine and phenylalanine counted. This entry keeps only the CDR3 DNA: 36 bases, framed from base 1. Trimming removed 6 bases from V and 0 bases from J, leaving 3 bases between the germline ends. About this clone: It lacks a known antigen. Per-base qualities were not stored, and no clone one base away is much larger.

The collaborating institutions used their own protocols to collect whole blood in K2EDTA tubes. Collaborator samples were shipped for TCRbeta analysis as frozen whole blood, isolated PBMCs, or DNA extracted from either sample type. TCRbeta CDR3 regions were amplified from genomic DNA by means of the immunoSEQ Assay, a bias-controlled multiplex PCR. As for the authors' bioinformatics: The number of nucleated cells in each sample was estimated by amplification of reference gene primers within the assay. To quantify the absolute abundance of each unique TCRbeta CDR3 rearrangement, sequence reads were collapsed and filtered. For each sample, productive Simpson clonality was calculated by taking the square root of Simpson's diversity index across productive rearrangements. TCRdb mirrors the immuneACCESS table, restricted to in-frame sequences. Some clones are absent from its copies; in checked studies, under half trace to an unresolved V gene, and the reason for the others is unknown. V and J calls and clone size are those listed in that table; D and trimming were worked out from the DNA. The sample table shows 30,000 to 50,000 clones, and approximately 94% are seen once. The top ten hold approximately 4.2% of the sample.

The sample comprised peripheral blood. The chain was built from TRBV27 and TRBJ1-5, with no D gene named confidently. The clonotype originates from a human donor with active COVID-19. The donor label of this sample is uncertain. Here the CDR3 is given as CASSYSNQPQHF. The nucleotide sequence reads TGTGCCAGCAGCTATAGCAATCAGCCCCAGCATTTT.